What follows is one TCR beta chain and its context. It lacks a known antigen. No base qualities exist here, and no much larger clone lies one base off it. Ficoll-Paque density gradient centrifugation was used to isolate PBMCs. The sequencer listed for this sample is Illumina NovaSeq 6000. Using 5'RACE with constant-segment primers, TCRalpha and TCRbeta cDNA libraries were constructed, with sample barcodes and unique molecular identifiers added in the process. Trizol reagent was used to extract RNA from every sample. Libraries were amplified in two PCR steps, with a second sample barcode and Illumina TruSeq adapters added in the second step. The libraries were sequenced on an Illumina NovaSeq using 2 x 150 bp paired-end reads. The published analysis was carried out like this. The reads were demultiplexed and collapsed into UMI-guided consensus sequences using migec v1.2.7. Using mixcr v2.1.11, the UMI consensuses were aligned to TRA and TRB V and J templates and assembled into clonotypes. Clonotypes were classified as expanded or contracted when called significant by both edgeR and NoisET, with noise models trained on biological replicates. edgeR calls used a false discovery rate-adjusted p below 0.01 and a log2 fold-change threshold of 1. As an exploratory analysis of dynamics, max-normalized trajectories of the 1000 most abundant clonotypes were examined by PCA with hierarchical clustering. Separately sequenced CD4+ and CD8+ repertoires were used to assign a CD4 or CD8 phenotype to each responding clone. Starting from the raw public reads, TCRdb applied fastp trimming at Q25, assembled clones with MiXCR and retained in-frame beta chains. Identical CDR3 protein sequences are pooled into one entry, listed with their most common genes and DNA. The V and J calls come from TCRdb's annotation, not from the publication. Across this sample there are 100,000 to 150,000 distinct CDR3 sequences, with about 5.9% seen only once. The ten largest clonotypes hold about 2.2% of the sample.

This sample was taken from a study of T-cell memory formation after mild COVID-19 (dated by TCRdb to the early 2020s). For the wider study: TCR sequence clusters from the two donors were found to be largely donor specific. Two young, previously healthy adult volunteers made up the cohort, one male and one female. In a couple of donors, T-cell clones that expanded and contracted after mild COVID-19 were followed by sequencing TCRalpha and TCRbeta repertoires longitudinally. General conclusions and limits of the study: Contracting CD4+ clones were located mainly in the CM and EM memory subsets, whereas CD8+ clones were found to be enriched in EMRA. The second-wave clones that peaked on day 37 were not confirmed to be SARS-CoV-2 specific. Only two mild cases were covered by the study, and larger cohorts that include severe cases with pre-infection samples were considered necessary. Balanced CD4/CD8 phenotypes were observed for clones contracting from day 15 to 85, whereas a bias towards CD4+ was observed for a second wave of clones expanding from day 15 to 37. Some responding clones were detected in pre-infection memory, which suggested that pre-existing cross-reactive memory T cells had joined the SARS-CoV-2 response.

V loses 3 bases of germline sequence and J loses 7 bases, and the interval between the two ends is 18 bases. The germline V gene specifies MNHNS as CDR1 and SASEGT as CDR2. Taken from cysteine to phenylalanine, the CDR3 has 16 residues. Here the CDR3 DNA is all that survives: 48 bases in frame from base 1. The rearranged chain carries TRBV6-1 and TRBJ1-4, with no D gene named confidently. The sequenced sample was PBMCs or a T cell subset sorted from them (not recorded which). The TCR comes from an adult woman who had mild COVID-19 (a few samples of this study predate the infection). The sample titles of this study are shuffled in the database, so cell type and time point are left out; the donor was told from shared clones. The CDR3 reads CASSDFWGPSGEKLFF. The sequenced DNA: TGTGCCAGCAGTGATTTTTGGGGTCCTTCTGGTGAAAAACTGTTTTTT.